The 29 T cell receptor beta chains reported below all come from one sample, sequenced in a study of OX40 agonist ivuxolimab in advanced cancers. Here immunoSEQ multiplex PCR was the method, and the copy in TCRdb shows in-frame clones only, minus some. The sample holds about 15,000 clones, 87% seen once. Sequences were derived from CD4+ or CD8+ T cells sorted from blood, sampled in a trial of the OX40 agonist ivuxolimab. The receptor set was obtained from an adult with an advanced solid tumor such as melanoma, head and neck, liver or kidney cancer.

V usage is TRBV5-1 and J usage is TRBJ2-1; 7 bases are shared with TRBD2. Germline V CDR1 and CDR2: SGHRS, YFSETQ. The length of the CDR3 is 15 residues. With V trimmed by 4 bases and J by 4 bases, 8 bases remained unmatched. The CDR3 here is CASSRGEGVYNEQFF. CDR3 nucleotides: TGCGCCAGCAGCCGCGGGGAGGGCGTTTACAATGAGCAGTTCTTC.

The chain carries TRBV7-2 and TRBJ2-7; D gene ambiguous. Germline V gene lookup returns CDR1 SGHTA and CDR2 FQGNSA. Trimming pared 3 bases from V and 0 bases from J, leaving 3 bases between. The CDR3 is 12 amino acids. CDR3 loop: CASSFSSYEQYF. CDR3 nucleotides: TGTGCCAGCAGCTTCAGCTCCTACGAGCAGTACTTC.

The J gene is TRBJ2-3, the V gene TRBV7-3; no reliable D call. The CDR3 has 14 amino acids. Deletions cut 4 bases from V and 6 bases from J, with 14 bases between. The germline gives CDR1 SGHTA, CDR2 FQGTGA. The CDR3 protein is CASSSPGITDTQYF. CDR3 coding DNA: TGTGCCAGCAGCTCACCCGGAATCACGGATACGCAGTATTTT.

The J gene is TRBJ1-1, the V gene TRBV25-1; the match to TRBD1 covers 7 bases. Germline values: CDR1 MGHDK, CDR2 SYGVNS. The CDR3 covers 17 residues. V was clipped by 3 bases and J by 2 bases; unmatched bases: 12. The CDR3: CASSELRTGVTNTEAFF. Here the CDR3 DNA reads TGTGCCAGCAGTGAGTTGAGAACAGGGGTTACCAACACTGAAGCTTTCTTT.

This CDR3 is CASRKHGQETQYF. The CDR3 coding sequence is TGTGCCAGCAGAAAACACGGGCAAGAGACCCAGTACTTC. The chain is built from TRBV5-4 and TRBJ2-5; D is unresolved. This CDR3 is 13 amino acids long. V lost 5 bases to trimming and J lost 2 bases, with 10 bases between them. Germline values: CDR1 SGHNT, CDR2 YYREEE (reference sequence).

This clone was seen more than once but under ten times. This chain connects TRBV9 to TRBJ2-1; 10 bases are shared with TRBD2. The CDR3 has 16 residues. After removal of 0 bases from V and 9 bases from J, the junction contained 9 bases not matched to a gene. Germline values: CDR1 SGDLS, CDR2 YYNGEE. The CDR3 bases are TGTGCCAGCAGCGTAGGGATCCAGCTAGCGGGGGTTGAGCAGTTCTTC. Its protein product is CASSVGIQLAGVEQFF.

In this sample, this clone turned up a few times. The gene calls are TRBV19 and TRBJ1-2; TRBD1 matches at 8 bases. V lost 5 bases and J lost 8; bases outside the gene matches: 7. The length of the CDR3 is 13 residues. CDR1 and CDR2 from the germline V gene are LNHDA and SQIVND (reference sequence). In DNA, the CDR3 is TGTGCCAGTAGTTTCGGACAGGGATTCGGCTACACCTTC. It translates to CASSFGQGFGYTF.

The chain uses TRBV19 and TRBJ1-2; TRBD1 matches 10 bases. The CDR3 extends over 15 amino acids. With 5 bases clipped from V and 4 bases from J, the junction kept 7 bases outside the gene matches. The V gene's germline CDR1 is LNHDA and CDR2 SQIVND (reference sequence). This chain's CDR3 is CASSDQGQGTYGYTF. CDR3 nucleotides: TGTGCCAGTAGTGACCAGGGACAGGGGACCTATGGCTACACCTTC.

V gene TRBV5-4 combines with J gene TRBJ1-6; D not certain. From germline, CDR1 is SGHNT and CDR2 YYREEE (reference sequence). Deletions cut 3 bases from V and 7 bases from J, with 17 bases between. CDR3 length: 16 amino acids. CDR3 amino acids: CASSYGEGRRNSPLHF. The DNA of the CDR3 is TGTGCCAGCAGCTACGGGGAAGGACGGAGAAATTCACCCCTCCACTTT.

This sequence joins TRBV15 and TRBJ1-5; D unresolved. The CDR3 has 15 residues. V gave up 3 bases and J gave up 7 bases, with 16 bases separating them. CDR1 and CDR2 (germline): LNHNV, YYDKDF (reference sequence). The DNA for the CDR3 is TGTGCCACCAGCAGCTTCGCAGGAGTCGGGCAGCCCCAGCATTTT. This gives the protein CATSSFAGVGQPQHF. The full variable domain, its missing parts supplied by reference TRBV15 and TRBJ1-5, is DAMVIQNPRYQVTQFGKPVTLSCSQTLNHNVMYWYQQKSSQAPKLLFHYYDKDFNNEADTPDNFQSRRPNTSFCFLDIRSPGLGDTAMYLCATSSFAGVGQPQHFGDGTRLSIL.

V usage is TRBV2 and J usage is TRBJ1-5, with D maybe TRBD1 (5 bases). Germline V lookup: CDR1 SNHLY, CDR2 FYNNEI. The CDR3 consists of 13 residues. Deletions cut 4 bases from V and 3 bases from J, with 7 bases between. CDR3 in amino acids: CASSGQINQPQHF. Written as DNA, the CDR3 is TGTGCCAGCAGTGGACAGATCAATCAGCCCCAGCATTTT. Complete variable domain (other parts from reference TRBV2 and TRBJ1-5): EPEVTQTPSHQVTQMGQEVILRCVPISNHLYFYWYRQILGQKVEFLVSFYNNEISEKSEIFDDQFSVERPDGSNFTLKIRSTKLEDSAMYFCASSGQINQPQHFGDGTRLSIL.

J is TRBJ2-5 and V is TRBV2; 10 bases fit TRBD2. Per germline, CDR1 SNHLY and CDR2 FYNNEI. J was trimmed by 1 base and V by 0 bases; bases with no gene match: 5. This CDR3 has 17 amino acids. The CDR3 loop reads CASSEALTSGTQETQYF. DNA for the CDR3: TGTGCCAGCAGTGAAGCGTTAACTAGCGGGACCCAAGAGACCCAGTACTTC.

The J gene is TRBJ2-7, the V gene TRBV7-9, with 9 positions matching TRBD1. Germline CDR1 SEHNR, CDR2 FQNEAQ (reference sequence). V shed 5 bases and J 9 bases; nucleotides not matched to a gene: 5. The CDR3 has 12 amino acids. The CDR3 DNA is TGTGCCAGCAGCCCGGGACAGGGAACGCAGTACTTC. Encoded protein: CASSPGQGTQYF.

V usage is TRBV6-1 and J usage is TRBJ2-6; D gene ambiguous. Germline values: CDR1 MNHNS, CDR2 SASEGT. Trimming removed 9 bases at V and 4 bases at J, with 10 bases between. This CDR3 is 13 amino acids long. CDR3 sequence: CARPPGGANVLTF. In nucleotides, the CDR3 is TGTGCCAGACCACCAGGAGGGGCCAACGTCCTGACTTTC.

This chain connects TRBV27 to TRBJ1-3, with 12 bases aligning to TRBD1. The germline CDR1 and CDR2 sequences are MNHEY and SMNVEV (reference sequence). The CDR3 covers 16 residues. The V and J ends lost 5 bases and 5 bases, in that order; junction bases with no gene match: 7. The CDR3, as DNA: TGTGCCAGCAGTCTCAGGGGACAGGGGGCGCGAAACACCATATATTTT. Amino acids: CASSLRGQGARNTIYF.

In DNA form, the CDR3 reads TGTGCCAGTAGTATTGATTACAGGAACACTGAAGCTTTCTTT. It codes for CASSIDYRNTEAFF. The gene calls are TRBV19 and TRBJ1-1; no definite D call. This CDR3 comprises 14 residues. Germline CDR1 reads LNHDA; CDR2 reads SQIVND (reference sequence). V lost 3 bases to trimming and J lost 1 base, with 9 bases between them.

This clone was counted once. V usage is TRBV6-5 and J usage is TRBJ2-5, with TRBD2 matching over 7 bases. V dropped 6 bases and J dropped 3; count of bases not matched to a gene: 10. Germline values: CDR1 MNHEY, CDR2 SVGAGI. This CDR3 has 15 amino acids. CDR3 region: CASSGVRGEKETQYF. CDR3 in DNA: TGTGCCAGCAGCGGGGTCCGGGGGGAGAAAGAGACCCAGTACTTC.

Written as DNA, the CDR3 is TGCGCCAGCAGCTTGCGAAGCCATGGCTCAATTCAAGAGACCCAGTACTTC. The encoded protein is CASSLRSHGSIQETQYF. This chain connects TRBV5-1 to TRBJ2-5; no definite D call. Germline loops: CDR1 SGHRS, CDR2 YFSETQ. The germline V and J ends were trimmed by 1 base and 2 bases, with 18 bases remaining between them. The CDR3 totals 17 residues.

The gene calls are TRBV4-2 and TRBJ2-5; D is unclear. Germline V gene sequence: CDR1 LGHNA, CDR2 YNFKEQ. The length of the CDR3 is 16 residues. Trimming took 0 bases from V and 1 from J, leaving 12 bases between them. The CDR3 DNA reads TGTGCCAGCAGCCAAGAAAGGTCGGGCCGCCAAGAGACCCAGTACTTC. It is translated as CASSQERSGRQETQYF.

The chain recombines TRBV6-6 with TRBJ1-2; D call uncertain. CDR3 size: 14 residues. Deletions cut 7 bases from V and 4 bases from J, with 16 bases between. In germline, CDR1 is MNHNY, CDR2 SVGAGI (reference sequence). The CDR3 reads CASTQEAWGYGYTF. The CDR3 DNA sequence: TGTGCCAGCACCCAGGAGGCTTGGGGCTATGGCTACACCTTC.

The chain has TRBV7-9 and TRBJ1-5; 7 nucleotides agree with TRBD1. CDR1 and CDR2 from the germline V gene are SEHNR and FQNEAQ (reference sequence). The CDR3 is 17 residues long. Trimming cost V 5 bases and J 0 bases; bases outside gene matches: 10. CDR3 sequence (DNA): TGTGCCAGCAGCCTCGCTACAGGGGTTGGTAGCAATCAGCCCCAGCATTTT. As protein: CASSLATGVGSNQPQHF.

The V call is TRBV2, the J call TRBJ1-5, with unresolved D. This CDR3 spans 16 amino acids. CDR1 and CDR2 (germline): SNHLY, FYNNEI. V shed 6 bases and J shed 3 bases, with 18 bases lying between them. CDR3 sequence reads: CASSLQGGSPNQPQHF. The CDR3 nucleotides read TGTGCCAGCAGCTTACAAGGAGGGTCCCCCAATCAGCCCCAGCATTTT.

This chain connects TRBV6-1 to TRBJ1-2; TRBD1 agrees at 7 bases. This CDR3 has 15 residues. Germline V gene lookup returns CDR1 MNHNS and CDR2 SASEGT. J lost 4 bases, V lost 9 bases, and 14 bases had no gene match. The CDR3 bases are TGTGCCAGGCTTAAGACAGGGAGGAAGCGCTATGGCTACACCTTC. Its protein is CARLKTGRKRYGYTF.

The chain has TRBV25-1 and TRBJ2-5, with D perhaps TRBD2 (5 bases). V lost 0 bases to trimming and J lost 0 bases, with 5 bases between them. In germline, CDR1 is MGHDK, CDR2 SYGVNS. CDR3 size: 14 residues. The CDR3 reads CASSEYGNQETQYF. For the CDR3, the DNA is TGTGCCAGCAGTGAATACGGGAACCAAGAGACCCAGTACTTC.

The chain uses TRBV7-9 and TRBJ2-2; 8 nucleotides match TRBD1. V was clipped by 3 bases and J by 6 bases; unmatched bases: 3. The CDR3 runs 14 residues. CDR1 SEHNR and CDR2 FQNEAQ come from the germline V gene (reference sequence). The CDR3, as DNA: TGTGCCAGCAGCTTGGGACAGGCTTCCGGGGAGCTGTTTTTT. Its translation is CASSLGQASGELFF.

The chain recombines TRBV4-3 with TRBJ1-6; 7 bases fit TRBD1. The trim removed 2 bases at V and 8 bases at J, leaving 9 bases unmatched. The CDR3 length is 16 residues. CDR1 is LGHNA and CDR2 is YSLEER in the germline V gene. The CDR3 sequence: CASSQLRGPNHSPLHF. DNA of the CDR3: TGCGCCAGCAGCCAATTAAGGGGGCCCAATCATTCACCCCTCCACTTT.

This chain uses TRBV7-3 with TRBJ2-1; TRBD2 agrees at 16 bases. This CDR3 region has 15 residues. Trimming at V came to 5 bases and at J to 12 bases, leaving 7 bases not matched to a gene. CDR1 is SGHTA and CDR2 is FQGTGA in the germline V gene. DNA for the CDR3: TGTGCCAGCAGCAAGGGACTAGCGGGGGGGAATCGGCAGTTCTTC. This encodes CASSKGLAGGNRQFF.

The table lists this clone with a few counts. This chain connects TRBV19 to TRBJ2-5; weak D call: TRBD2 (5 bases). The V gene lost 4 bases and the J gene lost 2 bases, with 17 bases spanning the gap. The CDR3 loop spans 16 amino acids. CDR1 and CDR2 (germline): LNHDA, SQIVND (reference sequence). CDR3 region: CASSTETGLAQETQYF. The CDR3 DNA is TGTGCCAGTAGTACAGAGACCGGACTGGCTCAAGAGACCCAGTACTTC.

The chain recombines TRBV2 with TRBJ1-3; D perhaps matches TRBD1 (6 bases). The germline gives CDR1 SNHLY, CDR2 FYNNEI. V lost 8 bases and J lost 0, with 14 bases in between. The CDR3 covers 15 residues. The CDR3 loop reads CASHDRGSSGNTIYF. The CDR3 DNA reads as TGTGCCAGCCATGATAGGGGGAGCTCTGGAAACACCATATATTTT.